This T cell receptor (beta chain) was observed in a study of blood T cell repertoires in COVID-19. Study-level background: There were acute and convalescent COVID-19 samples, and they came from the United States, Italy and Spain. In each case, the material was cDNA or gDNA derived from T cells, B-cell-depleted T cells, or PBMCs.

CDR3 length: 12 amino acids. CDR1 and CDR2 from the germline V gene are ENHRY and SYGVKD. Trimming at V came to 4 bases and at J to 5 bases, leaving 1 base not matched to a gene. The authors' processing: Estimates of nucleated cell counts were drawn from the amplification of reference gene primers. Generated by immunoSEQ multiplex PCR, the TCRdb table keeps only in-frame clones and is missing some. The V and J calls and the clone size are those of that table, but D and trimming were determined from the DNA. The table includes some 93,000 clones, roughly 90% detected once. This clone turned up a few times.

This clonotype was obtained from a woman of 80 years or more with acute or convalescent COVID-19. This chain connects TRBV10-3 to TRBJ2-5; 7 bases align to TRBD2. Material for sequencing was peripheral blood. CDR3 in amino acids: CAISVSGETQYF. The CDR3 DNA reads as TGTGCCATCAGTGTTAGCGGGGAGACCCAGTACTTC.